This passage covers 6 T cell receptor beta chains from one sample sequenced in a study of a mutant IDH1 vaccine in newly diagnosed glioma. For these receptors, no antigen is known. Time point of the sample: week 23, last vaccination. The vaccine gave 300 ug of a 20-mer mutant IDH1 peptide subcutaneously per dose. This table comes from immunoSEQ multiplex PCR, and its TCRdb copy is limited to in-frame clones, with some not included. The sample includes 82,000 or so clones, 70% to 90% of them seen just once. The sample consisted of PBMCs, taken from a glioma patient whose treatment included an IDH1 peptide vaccine. All receptors come from a man aged 30 to 39 with glioma. Some clones in this sample may be carry-over from other donors' samples.

This chain connects TRBV19 to TRBJ2-1, with TRBD2 matching 11 bases. In germline, CDR1 is LNHDA, CDR2 SQIVND (reference sequence). The CDR3 runs to 18 residues. The V gene end was trimmed by 5 bases and the J gene end by 0 bases; junction bases not matched to a gene: 9. This CDR3 reads CASSLITLAGVSYNEQFF. The DNA for the CDR3 is TGTGCCAGTAGTTTAATTACACTAGCGGGGGTCTCCTACAATGAGCAGTTCTTC.

The chain employs TRBV7-8 and TRBJ1-3; D gene ambiguous. CDR1 SGHVS and CDR2 FQNEAQ come from the germline V gene. The CDR3 runs to 16 residues. The ends were cut back, 0 bases at V and 0 bases at J, with 9 bases in the middle. DNA for the CDR3: TGTGCCAGCAGCTTAGCGCTCCTCAGCTCTGGAAACACCATATATTTT. It yields the protein CASSLALLSSGNTIYF.

This clone showed up just once. The rearrangement joins TRBV7-9 to TRBJ2-5; a weak D match, TRBD2 (5 bases). This CDR3 is built from 14 residues. Trimming stripped 5 bases from V and 5 bases from J, with 15 bases between. Germline loops: CDR1 SEHNR, CDR2 FQNEAQ (reference sequence). DNA of the CDR3: TGTGCCAGCAGCCACTTTCGAGGGCGGGAGACCCAGTACTTC. It codes for CASSHFRGRETQYF.

The chain links TRBV5-1 to TRBJ2-6; TRBD1 might be the D (5 bases). The V gene lost 2 bases and the J gene lost 0 bases, with 12 bases spanning the gap. CDR3 size: 17 residues. In germline, CDR1 is SGHRS, CDR2 YFSETQ. CDR3 in amino acids: CASSLGADNSGANVLTF. The DNA of the CDR3 is TGCGCCAGCAGCTTAGGGGCCGATAACTCTGGGGCCAACGTCCTGACTTTC.

The chain joins TRBV5-4 to TRBJ2-2; tentative D call: TRBD1 (5 bases). Germline values: CDR1 SGHNT, CDR2 YYREEE (reference sequence). CDR3 length: 16 residues. Deletions cut 4 bases from V and 0 bases from J, with 13 bases between. Written as DNA, the CDR3 is TGTGCCAGCAGCCCGAAGGGGTCCCCGAACACCGGGGAGCTGTTTTTT. Residues: CASSPKGSPNTGELFF.

The V and J genes are TRBV18 and TRBJ1-1; D perhaps matches TRBD1 (5 bases). The germline V gene encodes CDR1 KGHSH and CDR2 LQKENI. CDR3 length: 12 residues. V was trimmed by 2 bases and J by 11 bases, leaving 12 bases between them. The DNA for the CDR3 is TGTGCCAGCTCACCAAGCGGCAGGGCGGCTTTCTTT. This sequence encodes CASSPSGRAAFF.